The clone carrying this T cell receptor (beta chain) ranks as medium-sized in terms of frequency. Its antigen is as yet unknown. The CDR3 contains 13 residues. Germline values: CDR1 MNHEY, CDR2 SMNVEV (reference sequence). Tens of thousands of genome equivalents of blood DNA were amplified for TRB. Multiplex touch-down PCR amplified TRB using TRB-A and TRB-B pools in one tube. From its re-call of the multiplex PCR reads, TCRdb lists each CDR3 protein once, without DNA. The sample table includes several thousand distinct CDR3 sequences. The data are from a study of T cell clusters in autoimmune cytopenias. Overall study results and limits: No cluster-lack signature appeared between secondary cytopenia and chronic lymphocytic leukemia patients, apparently due to lymphoma masking. Primary autoimmune cytopenia patients appeared to lack physiological T cell clusters present in healthy donors.

Sequencing was carried out using peripheral blood. The receptor comes from a human donor with an autoimmune cytopenia or autoimmune hepatitis (not recorded which). This chain uses TRBV27 with TRBJ1-1. CDR3 sequence reads: CASSLVWNTEAFF.